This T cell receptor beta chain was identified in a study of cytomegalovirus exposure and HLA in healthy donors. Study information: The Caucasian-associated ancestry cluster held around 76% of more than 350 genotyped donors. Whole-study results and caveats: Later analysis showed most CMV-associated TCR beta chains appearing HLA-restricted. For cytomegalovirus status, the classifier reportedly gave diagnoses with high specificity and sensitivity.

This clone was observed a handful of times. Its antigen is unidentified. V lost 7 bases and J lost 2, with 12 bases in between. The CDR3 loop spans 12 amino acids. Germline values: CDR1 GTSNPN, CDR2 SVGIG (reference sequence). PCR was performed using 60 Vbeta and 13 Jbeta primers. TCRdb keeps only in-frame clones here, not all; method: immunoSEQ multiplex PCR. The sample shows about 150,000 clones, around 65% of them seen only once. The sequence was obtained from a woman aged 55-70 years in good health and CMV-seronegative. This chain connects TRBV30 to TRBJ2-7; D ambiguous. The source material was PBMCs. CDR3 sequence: CASLEPTYEQYF. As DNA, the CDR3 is TGTGCCTCTCTCGAGCCAACCTACGAGCAGTACTTC.